These T cell receptor beta chains were read from a single sample in a study of T cell repertoires in cytomegalovirus infection. No antigens are known for them. TCRdb processed the reads anew with MiXCR; each CDR3 protein has one entry. This sample has approximately 990,000 distinct CDR3 sequences; around 32% occur once, and the top ten carry over 10%. The sequences come from cultured CD8+ T cells from PBMCs, collected from culture after CMV antigen stimulation. All receptors derive from a human donor in good health (CMV status not recorded). Some clones in this sample may be carry-over from other donors' samples. The CDR3 runs from the conserved cysteine through the conserved F or W. A D gene is named only where the DNA matches it firmly. Only part of the rows carry a size: once, few, many, or a class if the clone is expanded.

V gene	clone size	J gene	D gene	CDR3 protein	CDR3 DNA
TRBV12-5	few	TRBJ1-2	NA	CASGLHPTF	TGTGCTAGTGGTCTTCACCCCACCTTC
TRBV5-6	NA	TRBJ2-1	NA	CASSFLTSWSGSYNEQFF	TGTGCCAGCAGCTTTCTCACGTCCTGGTCGGGCTCCTACAATGAGCAGTTCTTC
TRBV6-1	NA	TRBJ1-2	NA	CASSSQPRWYGYTF	TGTGCCAGCAGTTCCCAGCCCCGTTGGTATGGCTACACCTTC
TRBV14	NA	TRBJ2-6	NA	CASSQDALSGANVLTF	TGTGCCAGCAGCCAAGATGCCCTCTCTGGGGCCAACGTCCTGACTTTC
TRBV20-1	NA	TRBJ2-2	TRBD2	CSARDWGEGSTGELFF	TGCAGTGCTAGAGATTGGGGGGAGGGAAGCACCGGGGAGCTGTTTTTT
TRBV27	few	TRBJ1-2	TRBD1	CASSFRQGDYGYTF	TGTGCCAGCAGTTTCAGACAGGGGGACTATGGCTACACCTTC
TRBV9	NA	TRBJ1-1	NA	CASSARTVQRAEAFF	TGTGCCAGCAGCGCGAGGACAGTCCAGAGGGCTGAAGCTTTCTTT
TRBV7-2	many	TRBJ2-2	NA	CASSAFLRPNTGELFF	TGTGCCAGCAGCGCCTTCCTTAGGCCGAACACCGGGGAGCTGTTTTTT
TRBV10-3	few	TRBJ1-2	NA	CAITEGRNYGYTF	TGTGCCATCACTGAAGGAAGGAACTATGGCTACACCTTC
TRBV4-2	few	TRBJ1-5	NA	CASSQSFGNQPQHF	TGTGCCAGCAGCCAATCGTTTGGCAATCAGCCCCAGCATTTT
TRBV5-1	NA	TRBJ1-1	TRBD1	CASSLDRGWENTEAFF	TGCGCCAGCAGCTTGGACAGGGGGTGGGAAAACACTGAAGCTTTCTTT
TRBV5-8	NA	TRBJ1-5	NA	CASSLVGASPQHF	TGTGCCAGCAGCTTGGTTGGGGCATCGCCCCAGCATTTT
TRBV20-1	NA	TRBJ2-7	NA	CSAPASALSYEQYF	TGCAGTGCTCCCGCGTCGGCCTTATCCTACGAGCAGTACTTC
TRBV11-2	few	TRBJ1-2	NA	CASSFPTVANYGYTF	TGTGCCAGCAGTTTCCCGACAGTTGCTAACTATGGCTACACCTTC
TRBV6-2/TRBV6-3	few	TRBJ2-2	TRBD1	CASSYPTGGSWNTGELFF	TGTGCCAGCAGTTACCCGACAGGGGGCTCTTGGAACACCGGGGAGCTGTTTTTT
TRBV7-9	many	TRBJ2-7	NA	CASSRAGEQYF	TGTGCCAGCAGCCGGGCGGGAGAGCAGTACTTC
TRBV4-1	few	TRBJ2-7	TRBD2	CASSQEGSGASSYEQYF	TGCGCCAGCAGCCAAGAAGGAAGCGGGGCGAGCTCCTACGAGCAGTACTTC
TRBV20-1	NA	TRBJ2-1	NA	CSASLIGGLYNEQFF	TGCAGTGCTAGTTTAATCGGTGGGCTCTACAATGAGCAGTTCTTC
TRBV24-1	NA	TRBJ1-1	NA	CATSDRDRHQTFF	TGTGCCACCAGTGATCGGGACCGACACCAAACTTTCTTT
TRBV4-3	few	TRBJ2-3	NA	CASSQDLPGVGTDTQYF	TGCGCCAGCAGCCAAGATCTGCCGGGGGTGGGGACAGATACGCAGTATTTT
TRBV9	NA	TRBJ2-3	TRBD2	CASSYGGGLLTDTQYF	TGTGCCAGCAGCTATGGGGGGGGACTCCTCACAGATACGCAGTATTTT
TRBV7-6	many	TRBJ1-1	TRBD1	CASSLNRGREAFF	TGTGCCAGCAGCTTGAACAGGGGACGTGAAGCTTTCTTT
TRBV6-5	NA	TRBJ2-2	NA	CASSYGSSTGELFF	TGTGCCAGCAGTTACGGGAGTTCCACCGGGGAGCTGTTTTTT
TRBV5-8	few	TRBJ1-1	NA	CASSLAGRLEAFF	TGTGCCAGCAGCTTGGCTGGAAGGCTAGAAGCTTTCTTT
TRBV11-3	few	TRBJ1-1	TRBD1	CASSLQSGQGKTEAFF	TGTGCCAGCAGCTTACAATCGGGACAGGGGAAAACTGAAGCTTTCTTT
TRBV7-2	many	TRBJ2-1	TRBD2	CASSPGSGGRYNEQFF	TGTGCCAGCAGCCCCGGTAGCGGGGGCCGCTACAATGAGCAGTTCTTC
TRBV5-6	NA	TRBJ2-1	TRBD1	CASWGTVDNEQFF	TGTGCCTCCTGGGGGACAGTCGACAATGAGCAGTTCTTC
TRBV11-3	few	TRBJ2-7	NA	CASSLDAGVYYEQYF	TGTGCCAGCAGCTTAGATGCAGGGGTGTACTACGAGCAGTACTTC
TRBV7-6	few	TRBJ2-4	TRBD1	CASSLRDRGAKNIQYF	TGTGCCAGCAGCTTACGGGACAGGGGCGCCAAAAACATTCAGTACTTC
TRBV6-6	NA	TRBJ2-2	NA	CATQLGLAGELFF	TGTGCCACCCAGCTAGGGTTGGCCGGGGAGCTGTTTTTT
TRBV7-6	many	TRBJ1-2	NA	CASSLGGQGGLFFYGYTF	TGTGCCAGCAGCTTAGGGGGACAAGGGGGTCTGTTCTTCTATGGCTACACCTTC
TRBV14	NA	TRBJ2-1	NA	CASSNRPSNEQFF	TGTGCCAGCAGCAACAGGCCCAGCAATGAGCAGTTCTTC
TRBV10-3	few	TRBJ1-5	TRBD1	CAISEFRQGNNVTQHF	TGTGCCATCAGTGAGTTTAGACAGGGCAACAATGTGACCCAGCATTTT
TRBV19	many	TRBJ1-2	NA	CASRAGYGYTF	TGTGCCAGTAGGGCAGGCTATGGCTACACCTTC
TRBV7-2	NA	TRBJ1-6	TRBD1	CASSFRDRVGIRSPLHF	TGTGCCAGCAGCTTCCGGGACAGGGTTGGGATTCGATCACCCCTCCACTTT
TRBV4-3	NA	TRBJ2-1	TRBD1	CASSQRDRAYNEQFF	TGCGCCAGCAGCCAACGGGACAGGGCCTACAATGAGCAGTTCTTC
TRBV7-9	NA	TRBJ1-5	TRBD1	CASSSDRGLGQPQHF	TGTGCCAGCAGCTCCGACAGGGGCTTGGGGCAGCCCCAGCATTTT
TRBV19	NA	TRBJ2-5	TRBD2	CASSTTSGVRRETQYF	TGTGCCAGTAGTACGACTAGCGGGGTCCGGCGAGAGACCCAGTACTTC
TRBV28	few	TRBJ2-5	TRBD2	CACRRGDRWETQYF	TGTGCCTGTCGGCGGGGGGATCGATGGGAGACCCAGTACTTC
TRBV7-9	NA	TRBJ2-2	TRBD2	CASSPTGGTSGKPSNTGELFF	TGTGCCAGCAGCCCGACCGGTGGGACTAGCGGGAAACCATCGAACACCGGGGAGCTGTTTTTT
TRBV2	NA	TRBJ2-5	TRBD1	CASGQGGETQYF	TGTGCCAGCGGACAGGGGGGAGAGACCCAGTACTTC
TRBV7-2	NA	TRBJ2-1	NA	CASSFRAIYNEQFF	TGTGCCAGCAGCTTCCGGGCCATATACAATGAGCAGTTCTTC
TRBV7-8	NA	TRBJ2-3	NA	CASSPPGGGVVTDTQYF	TGTGCCAGCAGCCCTCCGGGGGGCGGGGTGGTAACAGATACGCAGTATTTT
TRBV12-3/TRBV12-4	NA	TRBJ1-5	TRBD1	CASSLGQGGLYSNQPQHF	TGTGCCAGCAGTTTAGGACAGGGGGGCCTTTATAGCAATCAGCCCCAGCATTTT
TRBV7-6	few	TRBJ1-6	TRBD1	CASSSDRVGSPLHF	TGTGCCAGCAGCTCGGACAGGGTAGGGTCACCCCTCCACTTT
TRBV7-8	many	TRBJ2-7	TRBD2	CASSSPSGGDSYEQYF	TGTGCCAGCAGCTCCCCTAGCGGGGGGGACTCCTACGAGCAGTACTTC
TRBV13	NA	TRBJ1-2	NA	CASSLTRSNSPYGYTF	TGTGCCAGCAGCTTAACGAGGTCGAACAGCCCGTATGGCTACACCTTC
TRBV12-3/TRBV12-4	NA	TRBJ1-1	NA	CAIRWGRDGLFF	TGTGCCATCCGATGGGGCCGGGACGGGCTTTTCTTT
TRBV20-1	NA	TRBJ1-6	NA	CSAPPPPTGSDHSPLHF	TGCAGTGCTCCCCCCCCTCCTACAGGGTCCGATCATTCACCCCTCCACTTT
TRBV2	NA	TRBJ2-1	TRBD1	CASSVNRGNEQFF	TGTGCCAGCAGTGTCAACAGGGGTAATGAGCAGTTCTTC
TRBV7-9	NA	TRBJ2-3	TRBD2	CASSPSGGQTDTQYF	TGTGCCAGCAGTCCTAGCGGGGGGCAGACAGATACGCAGTATTTT
TRBV7-6	many	TRBJ2-2	NA	CASKSREYTGELFF	TGTGCCAGCAAATCCAGGGAGTACACCGGGGAGCTGTTTTTT
TRBV7-6	few	TRBJ2-3	TRBD2	CASSSRGGGRLSTDTQYF	TGTGCCAGCAGCTCCCGGGGCGGGGGACGTCTTAGCACAGATACGCAGTATTTT
TRBV20-1	NA	TRBJ2-3	TRBD2	CSARDPSGGSPSTDTQYF	TGCAGTGCTAGAGACCCTAGCGGGGGGAGCCCTAGCACAGATACGCAGTATTTT
TRBV27	few	TRBJ2-3	NA	CASSKGDTQYF	TGTGCCAGCAGTAAAGGAGATACGCAGTATTTT
TRBV15	few	TRBJ2-7	NA	CATSRDRFSGGYFEQYF	TGTGCCACCAGCAGAGATCGGTTCTCAGGGGGGTACTTCGAGCAGTACTTC
TRBV27	NA	TRBJ2-4	TRBD1	CASSDTGGEWTKNIQYF	TGTGCCAGCAGTGATACAGGGGGCGAGTGGACCAAAAACATTCAGTACTTC